The 20 T cell receptor beta chains below were found in one sample sequenced in a study of OX40 agonist ivuxolimab in advanced cancers. TCRdb's table, derived via immunoSEQ multiplex PCR, lists solely in-frame clones and lacks some. The data hold under 50,000 clones, with 65% to 90% observed a single time. The starting material was CD4+ or CD8+ T cells sorted from blood, obtained in a trial of the OX40 agonist ivuxolimab. The origin of the receptors is an adult with an advanced solid tumor such as melanoma, head and neck, liver or kidney cancer.

This sequence joins TRBV2 and TRBJ2-7; D possibly corresponds to TRBD1 (5 bases). Trimming cost V 5 bases and J 0 bases, with 11 bases left between them. Germline CDR1 is SNHLY and CDR2 is FYNNEI. The CDR3 runs to 14 residues. In nucleotides, the CDR3 is TGTGCCAGCAGTTTAGACAGTAGCTCCTACGAGCAGTACTTC. Its protein product is CASSLDSSSYEQYF.

This chain connects TRBV5-6 to TRBJ1-2, with 8 bases lining up with TRBD1. V dropped 4 bases and J dropped 2; count of bases not matched to a gene: 4. This CDR3 has 14 residues. Germline V gives CDR1 SGHDT, CDR2 YYEEEE. The CDR3 DNA reads TGTGCCAGCAGCCCTAGGACAGGGAACTATGGCTACACCTTC. Its translation: CASSPRTGNYGYTF.

The CDR3 is CASSTQGNTEAFF. The DNA of the CDR3 is TGTGCCAGCAGCACACAGGGGAACACTGAAGCTTTCTTT. The chain uses TRBV7-6 and TRBJ1-1; D possibly corresponds to TRBD1 (6 bases). The ends were cut back, 5 bases at V and 1 base at J, with 8 bases in the middle. Germline V gene data show CDR1 as SGHVS and CDR2 as FNYEAQ. This CDR3 is 13 amino acids long.

This chain joins TRBV29-1 and TRBJ1-2; D is unclear. Trimming removed 3 bases from V and 1 base from J, with 12 bases in between. Germline V lookup: CDR1 SQVTM, CDR2 ANQGSEA. The CDR3 consists of 14 residues. This chain's CDR3 is CSVDAAEFNYGYTF. In nucleotides, the CDR3 is TGCAGCGTTGATGCCGCAGAGTTTAACTATGGCTACACCTTC.

This clone is medium-sized (0.01 to 0.1%) in the sample. This chain joins TRBV7-6 and TRBJ2-7, with a tentative D call TRBD1 (5 bases). The V gene's germline CDR1 is SGHVS and CDR2 FNYEAQ. The CDR3 is 14 residues long. V was pared by 3 bases and J by 7 bases, with 16 bases between. The DNA for the CDR3 is TGTGCCAGCAGCTTGTCGGAAGGGGCTATTGAGCAGTACTTC. Translating it yields CASSLSEGAIEQYF.

This chain links TRBV6-5 with TRBJ2-5; 7 nucleotides align to TRBD2. J was trimmed by 5 bases and V by 6 bases; bases with no gene match: 12. The length of the CDR3 is 15 residues. In germline, CDR1 is MNHEY, CDR2 SVGAGI. The CDR3 here is CASSIQSSGWETQYF. CDR3 nucleotide sequence: TGTGCCAGCAGCATCCAAAGTAGCGGGTGGGAGACCCAGTACTTC.

The chain links TRBV6-5 to TRBJ2-3, with D uncertain. CDR3 length: 14 residues. The ends were cut back, 6 bases at V and 2 bases at J, with 12 bases in the middle. Germline CDR1 is MNHEY and CDR2 is SVGAGI. CDR3 residues: CASRGYANTDTQYF. As DNA, the CDR3 is TGTGCCAGCAGAGGCTACGCTAACACAGATACGCAGTATTTT.

This chain connects TRBV6-5 to TRBJ2-5, with TRBD1 identical over 8 bases. CDR3 length: 12 amino acids. The V gene end was trimmed by 6 bases and the J gene end by 5 bases; junction bases not matched to a gene: 2. Germline V CDR1 and CDR2: MNHEY, SVGAGI. The CDR3 nucleotides are TGTGCCAGCAGGCAGGGGGCCGAGACCCAGTACTTC. Translation: CASRQGAETQYF.

This chain uses TRBV7-8 with TRBJ1-5; 7 bases line up with TRBD1. Unmatched junction bases numbered 5, after V lost 5 bases and J lost 1 base. The CDR3 runs to 15 residues. The germline V gene encodes CDR1 SGHVS and CDR2 FQNEAQ. CDR3 residues: CASSMTGMSNQPQHF. For the CDR3, the DNA is TGTGCCAGCAGCATGACAGGGATGAGCAATCAGCCCCAGCATTTT.

This chain links TRBV29-1 with TRBJ1-1; no clear D gene. V was shortened by 6 bases and J by 10 bases, with 21 bases between the two germline ends. The CDR3 spans 13 residues. Germline values: CDR1 SQVTM, CDR2 ANQGSEA. CDR3 sequence reads: CSVPGTYRAGAFF. The CDR3 region has the DNA TGCAGCGTCCCTGGAACCTACAGAGCTGGAGCTTTCTTT.

This rearrangement joins TRBV19 to TRBJ2-7; 13 nucleotides line up with TRBD2. CDR1 and CDR2 from the germline V gene are LNHDA and SQIVND (reference sequence). The CDR3 spans 13 residues. Trimming removed 9 bases from V and 6 bases from J; junction bases left unmatched: 5. This CDR3 reads CASGLAGVSEQYF. The CDR3 nucleotides are TGTGCCAGCGGACTAGCGGGAGTCTCCGAGCAGTACTTC.

The chain links TRBV7-9 to TRBJ1-1; TRBD1 matches 7 bases. CDR1 is SEHNR, CDR2 FQNEAQ, per germline (reference sequence). CDR3 length equals 16 residues. The trim removed 1 base at V and 1 base at J, leaving 6 bases unmatched. CDR3 DNA: TGTGCCAGCAGCTTAGAGGGGGCGCAGGGGAACACTGAAGCTTTCTTT. Protein: CASSLEGAQGNTEAFF.

This chain connects TRBV2 to TRBJ2-7; a possible D gene is TRBD2 (5 bases). Germline CDR1 and CDR2: SNHLY and FYNNEI. The CDR3 runs 13 residues. With 6 bases removed from V and 0 bases from J, the gap between germline ends came to 9 bases. The CDR3 loop reads CASRDWHSYEQYF. The CDR3, as DNA: TGTGCCAGCAGGGACTGGCACTCCTACGAGCAGTACTTC.

This clone was counted between two and nine times. V and J are TRBV6-1 and TRBJ2-1, with TRBD2 matching 7 bases. There are 15 residues in the CDR3. Germline-derived CDR1 and CDR2 are MNHNS and SASEGT. The junction had 4 bases not matched to a gene; V was cut back by 1 base and J by 4 bases. The DNA of the CDR3 is TGTGCCAGCAGTGAAGGTTGGGGGGGGTACAATGAGCAGTTCTTC. Encoded protein: CASSEGWGGYNEQFF.

The gene calls are TRBV5-1 and TRBJ2-3; D unclear. The CDR3 is made up of 16 amino acids. The V and J ends lost 4 bases and 0 bases respectively, with 15 bases between them. The germline V gene has CDR1 SGHRS and CDR2 YFSETQ. In DNA, the CDR3 is TGCGCCAGCAGCCCGATTGGGCGGCGTAGCACAGATACGCAGTATTTT. This codes for CASSPIGRRSTDTQYF.

J is TRBJ2-3 and V is TRBV7-9, with TRBD2 matching 8 bases. In germline, CDR1 is SEHNR, CDR2 FQNEAQ (reference sequence). Trimming cost V 2 bases and J 6 bases; bases outside gene matches: 10. There are 16 residues in the CDR3. The CDR3 DNA reads as TGTGCCAGCAGCTTATGGGGGACTAGTCAGACGGATACGCAGTATTTT. Protein sequence: CASSLWGTSQTDTQYF.

The J gene is TRBJ2-1, the V gene TRBV7-6; 10 bases line up with TRBD2. Germline CDR1 SGHVS, CDR2 FNYEAQ. The CDR3 is 18 amino acids. The V and J ends lost 2 bases and 5 bases, in that order; junction bases with no gene match: 12. Here the CDR3 DNA reads TGTGCCAGCAGCTTAATAGATGGCGGTCTAGCGGGAGACAATGAGCAGTTCTTC. This gives the protein CASSLIDGGLAGDNEQFF.

The V and J genes are TRBV2 and TRBJ2-5; 12 nucleotides agree with TRBD2. Judging by the DNA end, TRBJ2-7 fits better; the J call may be wrong. CDR3 length equals 20 residues. The germline CDR1 and CDR2 sequences are SNHLY and FYNNEI. CDR3 DNA: TGTGCCAGCAGTCCCAGACGCGCCGGGACTAGCGGGTTGGTAAACTACGAGCAGTACTTC. It translates to CASSPRRAGTSGLVNYEQYF.

The chain couples TRBV10-2 to TRBJ2-5; either TRBD1 or TRBD2 may fit D (6 bases each). V lost 6 bases and J 1 base, leaving 9 bases between the germline ends. CDR1 is WSHSY, CDR2 SAAADI, per germline. CDR3 length: 13 amino acids. CDR3 loop: CASRQGGQETQYF. The CDR3 DNA reads as TGCGCCAGCAGACAGGGAGGCCAAGAGACCCAGTACTTC.

The DNA of the CDR3 is TGTGCCAGCAGCCTCAGATTGTTGTCCGAGCAGTACTTC. It translates to CASSLRLLSEQYF. The rearrangement uses TRBV11-2 and TRBJ2-7, with D unclear. The CDR3 spans 13 residues. V lost 5 bases to trimming and J lost 6 bases, with 14 bases between them. The germline gives CDR1 SGHAT, CDR2 FQNNGV.